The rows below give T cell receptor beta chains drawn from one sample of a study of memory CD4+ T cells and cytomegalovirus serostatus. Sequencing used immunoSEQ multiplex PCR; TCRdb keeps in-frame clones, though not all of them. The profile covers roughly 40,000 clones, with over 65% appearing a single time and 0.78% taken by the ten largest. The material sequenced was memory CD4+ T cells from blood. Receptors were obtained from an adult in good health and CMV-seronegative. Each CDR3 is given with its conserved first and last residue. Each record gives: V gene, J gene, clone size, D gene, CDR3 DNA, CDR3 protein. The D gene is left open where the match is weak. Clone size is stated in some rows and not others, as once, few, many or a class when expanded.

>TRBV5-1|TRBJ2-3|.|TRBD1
TGCGCCAGCAGCTGGTCGGGACAGGCCTCTAGCACAGATACGCAGTATTTT
CASSWSGQASSTDTQYF
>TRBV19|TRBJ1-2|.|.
TGTGCCAGTAGCCGACGCGAGAACTATGGCTACACCTTC
CASSRRENYGYTF
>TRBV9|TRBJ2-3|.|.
TGTGCCAGCAGCGTAGATATTGGGCTGGGCACAGATACGCAGTATTTT
CASSVDIGLGTDTQYF
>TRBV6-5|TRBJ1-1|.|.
TGTGCCATCAGTGAGGACGGGAAGGGCACTGAAGCTTTCTTT
CAISEDGKGTEAFF
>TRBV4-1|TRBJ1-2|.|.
TGCGCCAGCAGCCAAGATACGACGGCCGTCAGAAACTATGGCTACACCTTC
CASSQDTTAVRNYGYTF
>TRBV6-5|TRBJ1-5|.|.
TGTGCCAGCAGTTACTCCCGGGCCGAGCCCCAGCATTTT
CASSYSRAEPQHF
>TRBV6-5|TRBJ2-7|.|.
TGTGCCAGCAGTAACTTAAAGAGCTCCTACGAGCAGTACTTC
CASSNLKSSYEQYF
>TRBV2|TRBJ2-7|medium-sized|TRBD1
TGTGCCAGCAGGCGGGACAGGGGGACCTACGAGCAGTACTTC
CASRRDRGTYEQYF
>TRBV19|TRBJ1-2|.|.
TGTGCCAGTAGTTTCTACAGGGATACAGGCGGCTACACCTTC
CASSFYRDTGGYTF
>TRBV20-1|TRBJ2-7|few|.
TGCAGTGCCCGTGGGGCTATACAGTACTTC
CSARGAIQYF
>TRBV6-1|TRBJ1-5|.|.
TGTGCCAGCAGGAGTTTTACTCAGCCCCAGCATTTT
CASRSFTQPQHF
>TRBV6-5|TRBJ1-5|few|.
TGTGCCAGCAGCAAATGGCAGGGGAATCAGCCCCAGCATTTT
CASSKWQGNQPQHF
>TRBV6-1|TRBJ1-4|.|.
TGTGCCAGTACCCTGACCTACCCTGACGAAAAACTGTTTTTT
CASTLTYPDEKLFF
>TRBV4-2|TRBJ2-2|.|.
TGTGCCAGCAGCCAACCGGGGGGCCTGGGCACCGGGGAGCTGTTTTTT
CASSQPGGLGTGELFF
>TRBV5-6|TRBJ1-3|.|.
TGTGCCAGCAGCTTCAATATGAGGAGCTCTGGAAACACCATATATTTT
CASSFNMRSSGNTIYF
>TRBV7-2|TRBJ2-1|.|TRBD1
TGTGCCAGCAGACTTGACAGGGGGAGAGCATACAATGAGCAGTTCTTC
CASRLDRGRAYNEQFF
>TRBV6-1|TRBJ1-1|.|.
TGTGCCAGCAGGTTAACAGGGAGCACTGAAGCTTTCTTT
CASRLTGSTEAFF
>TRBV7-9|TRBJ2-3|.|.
TGTGCCAGCAGGACAGATTTCAGCACAGATACGCAGTATTTT
CASRTDFSTDTQYF
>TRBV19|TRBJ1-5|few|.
TGTGCCAGTAGTAAGATTCATCAGCCCCAGCATTTT
CASSKIHQPQHF
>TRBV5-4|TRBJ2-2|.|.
TGTGCCAGCAGCGATGGACAACTCGGGGGCACCGGGGAGCTGTTTTTT
CASSDGQLGGTGELFF
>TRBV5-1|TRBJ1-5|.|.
TGCGCCAGCAGCTTGGAAGGGGGACATGAGCAGCCCCAGCATTTT
CASSLEGGHEQPQHF
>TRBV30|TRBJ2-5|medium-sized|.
TGTGCCTGGAGTGAGGGGGGCGAAGAGACCCAGTACTTC
CAWSEGGEETQYF
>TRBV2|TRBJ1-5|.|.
TGTGCCTCCCAAGTCAGGGAGTTCAATCAGCCCCAGCATTTT
CASQVREFNQPQHF
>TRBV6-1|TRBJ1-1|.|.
TGTGCCAGCAGTGAAACCGGGGTCACTGAAGCTTTCTTT
CASSETGVTEAFF
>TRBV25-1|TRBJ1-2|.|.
TGTGCCAGCAGTGCCGACAGGAAAACTATGGGCTACACCTTC
CASSADRKTMGYTF
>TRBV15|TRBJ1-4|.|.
TGTGCCACCAGCACCCGGAATGAAAAACTGTTTTTT
CATSTRNEKLFF
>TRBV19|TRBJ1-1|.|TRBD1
TGTGCCAGTAGTATCCGGGACAGACAGAACACTGAAGCTTTCTTT
CASSIRDRQNTEAFF
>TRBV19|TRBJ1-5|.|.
TGTGCCAGTAGTATAGCCGTGGGGGGCAGCAGTCAGCCCCAGCATTTT
CASSIAVGGSSQPQHF
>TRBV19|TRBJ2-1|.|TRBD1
TGTGCCAGTAGTATAGGGTGGCAGGGGGCTTACAATGAGCAGTTCTTC
CASSIGWQGAYNEQFF
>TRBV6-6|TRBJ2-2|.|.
TGTGCCAGCAGTTACGAACAGGGTGTCACCGGGGAGCTGTTTTTT
CASSYEQGVTGELFF
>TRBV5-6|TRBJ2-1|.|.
TGTGCCAGCAGTCCTAGCGTGAATGAGCAGTTCTTC
CASSPSVNEQFF
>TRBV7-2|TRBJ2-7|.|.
TGTGCCAGCAGTTTAGATTATGGATCTGGGACCTACGAGCAGTACTTC
CASSLDYGSGTYEQYF
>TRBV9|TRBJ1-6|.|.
TGTGCCAGCAGCGTAGGTCAGGGAGATTCACCCCTCCACTTT
CASSVGQGDSPLHF
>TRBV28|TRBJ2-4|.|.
TGTGCCAGCAGTTTATTACCGGGGGCGGCCAAAAACATTCAGTACTTC
CASSLLPGAAKNIQYF
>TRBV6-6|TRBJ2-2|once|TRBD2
TGTGCCAGCACCGGACTAGCGGCGAACACCGGGGAGCTGTTTTTT
CASTGLAANTGELFF
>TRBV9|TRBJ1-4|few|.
TGTGCCAGCAGCGTGGGGGATGGACAGAATAATGAAAAACTGTTTTTT
CASSVGDGQNNEKLFF
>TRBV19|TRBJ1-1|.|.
TGTGCCACTATCCGGGTCCAAGGAGCTGAAGCTTTCTTT
CATIRVQGAEAFF
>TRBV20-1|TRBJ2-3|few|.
TGCAGTGCTTCCAACCATACGCAGTATTTT
CSASNHTQYF
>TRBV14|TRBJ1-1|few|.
TGTGCCAGCAGCCAAGATCTAGGGACTGAAGCTTTCTTT
CASSQDLGTEAFF
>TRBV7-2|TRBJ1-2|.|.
TGTGCCAGCAGCACGAGAAACGACAGACCCGAAGCTAACTATGGCTACACCTTC
CASSTRNDRPEANYGYTF
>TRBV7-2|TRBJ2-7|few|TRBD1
TGTGCCAGCAGCCCGTCCGGGACAGGGGCCTACGAGCAGTACTTC
CASSPSGTGAYEQYF
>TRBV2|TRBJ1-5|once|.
TGTGCCAGCAGTGAAGATCGGGGTCTGAGGCATTTT
CASSEDRGLRHF
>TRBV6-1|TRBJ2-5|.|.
TGTGCCAGCAGTGATATGTGGTCCCAAGAGACCCAGTACTTC
CASSDMWSQETQYF
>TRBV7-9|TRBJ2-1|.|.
TGTGCCAGCAGCTTAAGGGGGGGAGACAATGAGCAGTTCTTC
CASSLRGGDNEQFF
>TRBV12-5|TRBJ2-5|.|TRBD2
TGTGCTAGTGGTCAGGTAGTGGGTAGCGGGGGCATTGGGGAGACCCAGTACTTC
CASGQVVGSGGIGETQYF
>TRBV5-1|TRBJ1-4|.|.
TGCGCCAGCAGCTTGACGGGAGGATGGGAAAAACTGTTTTTT
CASSLTGGWEKLFF
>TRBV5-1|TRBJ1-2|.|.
TGCGCCAGCAGCTTGACAGGGTTGAACTATGGCTACACCTTC
CASSLTGLNYGYTF
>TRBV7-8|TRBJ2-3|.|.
TGTGCCAGCAGCACCGGACAGTCGCCACTCACAGATACGCAGTATTTT
CASSTGQSPLTDTQYF
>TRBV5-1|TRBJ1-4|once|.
TGCGCCAGCAGCCCCGTAGTAACAGGGAATAGGGAAAAACTGTTTTTT
CASSPVVTGNREKLFF
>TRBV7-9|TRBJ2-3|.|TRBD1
TGTGCCAGCACCCCCGGGACAGGCTCTAGCACAGATACGCAGTATTTT
CASTPGTGSSTDTQYF
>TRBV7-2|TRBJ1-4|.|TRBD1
TGTGCCAGCAGCTTAGTGGGCGGGACAGAAAATGAAAAACTGTTTTTT
CASSLVGGTENEKLFF
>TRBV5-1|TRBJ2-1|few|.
TGCGCCAGCAGCTATGACCATGACAGCCCCGATAGGTCCTACAATGAGCAGTTCTTC
CASSYDHDSPDRSYNEQFF
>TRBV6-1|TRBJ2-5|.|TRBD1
TGTGCCAGCAATCAAGCCTTGACAGGGGGCGAGGAAGAGACCCAGTACTTC
CASNQALTGGEEETQYF
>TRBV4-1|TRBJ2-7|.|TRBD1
TGCGCCAGCAGCCCCCAGCCCGGGACAGGGCTTTCCTACGAGCAGTACTTC
CASSPQPGTGLSYEQYF
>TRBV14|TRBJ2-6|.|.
TGTGCCAGCAGCAAAGGGGCGCCTTTCTCTGGGGCCAACGTCCTGACTTTC
CASSKGAPFSGANVLTF